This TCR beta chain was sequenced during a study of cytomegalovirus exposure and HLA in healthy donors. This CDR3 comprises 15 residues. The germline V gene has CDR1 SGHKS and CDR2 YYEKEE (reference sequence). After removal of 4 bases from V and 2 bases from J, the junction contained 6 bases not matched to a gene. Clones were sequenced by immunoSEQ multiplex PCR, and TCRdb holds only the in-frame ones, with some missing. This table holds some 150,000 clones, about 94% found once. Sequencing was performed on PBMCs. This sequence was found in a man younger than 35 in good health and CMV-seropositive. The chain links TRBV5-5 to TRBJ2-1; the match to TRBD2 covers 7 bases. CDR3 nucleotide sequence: TGTGCCAGCAGCGGCGGGACTACTCCCTACAATGAGCAGTTCTTC. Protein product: CASSGGTTPYNEQFF.